This TCR beta chain emerged from a study of CD8+CD57+ T cells in acquired aplastic anemia. V shed 7 bases and J 2 bases; nucleotides not matched to a gene: 12. This CDR3 region has 16 residues. Germline loops: CDR1 SGHVS, CDR2 FQNEAQ. The TCR beta profiling, which covered VDJ combination and CDR3 sequence, was carried out using genomic DNA as the template. TCRdb reanalysed the reads using MiXCR and keeps one entry per CDR3 protein. The sample has a few hundred thousand distinct CDR3 sequences, roughly 53% seen once. Overall study findings and caveats: Comparison of patients with controls identified around 30 shared CD8+ CDR3 sequences.

This clonotype was detected many times. The antigen remains undetermined. Patients selected for sequencing had displayed CD8+CD57+ cell expansion by flow cytometry. In all patients, the disease was severe acquired aplastic anemia. Therapy had not been given to patients before blood sampling. The rearrangement joins TRBV7-8 to TRBJ2-5; TRBD2 aligns across 8 bases. The source material was sorted CD4+, CD8+, or CD8+CD57+ T cells (not recorded which) from PBMCs. This clonotype was sampled from a human donor with aplastic anemia. The CDR3 sequence is CASNPVAGSLQETQYF. CDR3 coding DNA: TGTGCCAGCAACCCCGTAGCGGGGAGCCTACAAGAGACCCAGTACTTC.